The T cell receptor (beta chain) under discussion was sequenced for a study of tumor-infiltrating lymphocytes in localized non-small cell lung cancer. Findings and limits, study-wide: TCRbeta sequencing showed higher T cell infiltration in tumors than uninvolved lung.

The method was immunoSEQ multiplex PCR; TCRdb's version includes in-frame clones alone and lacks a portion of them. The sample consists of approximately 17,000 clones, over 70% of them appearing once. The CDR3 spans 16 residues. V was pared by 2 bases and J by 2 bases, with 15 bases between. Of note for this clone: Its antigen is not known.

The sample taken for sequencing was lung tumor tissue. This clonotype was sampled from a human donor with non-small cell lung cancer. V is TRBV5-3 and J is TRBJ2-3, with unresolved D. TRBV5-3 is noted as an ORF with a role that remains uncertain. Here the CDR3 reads CARSFPGSLPTDTQYF. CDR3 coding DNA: TGTGCCAGAAGCTTCCCCGGGTCCTTACCCACAGATACGCAGTATTTT.